Below, 3 T cell receptor beta chains from the same sample are listed, as sequenced in a study of human T cells and chemical hapten exposure. One entry per CDR3 protein, called by TCRdb with MiXCR from the RACE reads. The table records 75,000 to 100,000 distinct CDR3 sequences, about a tenth of them present only once. Time point described: patch test 2, 6 weeks after DPC sensitization. The treatment denotes: therapeutic diphenylcyclopropenone sensitization with weekly scalp DPC. The sample here was whole blood, taken in connection with sensitization to the hapten diphenylcyclopropenone (DPC). The receptors here all came from a woman in her forties with alopecia areata. Some clones in this sample may be carry-over from other donors' samples.

This clonotype appeared many times. V is TRBV9 and J is TRBJ2-2; D tentatively reads TRBD1 or TRBD2 (5 bases each). The CDR3 spans 14 residues. The V gene's germline CDR1 is SGDLS and CDR2 YYNGEE. V was cut by 2 bases and J by 4 bases, with 9 bases left in between. The chain's CDR3 is CASSVRGGTGELFF. The CDR3 DNA reads TGTGCCAGCAGCGTTCGGGGCGGCACCGGGGAGCTGTTTTTT. The full variable domain, with the rest looked up from reference TRBV9 and TRBJ2-2, is DSGVTQTPKHLITATGQRVTLRCSPRSGDLSVYWYQQSLDQGLQFLIQYYNGEERAKGNILERFSAQQFPDLHSELNLSSLELGDSALYFCASSVRGGTGELFFGEGSRLTVL.

About this clonotype: A much larger clone lies a single base off, so this may be a read error. The V and J genes are TRBV14 and TRBJ2-1; D not resolved. Germline CDR1 and CDR2: SGHDN and FVKESK. The CDR3 has 14 amino acids. As DNA, the CDR3 is TGTGGCAGCAGCCGCGGAACCTTCTACAATGAGCAGTTCTTC. Protein sequence: CGSSRGTFYNEQFF.

This clonotype was counted a few times. The chain recombines TRBV6-2 or TRBV6-3 with TRBJ2-1; D not certain. V lost 9 bases to trimming and J lost 0 bases, with 9 bases between them. Germline assignment: CDR1 MNHEY and CDR2 SVGEGT. This CDR3 contains 13 residues. Here the CDR3 reads CASGITSYNEQFF. DNA of the CDR3: TGTGCCAGTGGGATCACCTCCTACAATGAGCAGTTCTTC.